This T cell receptor (beta chain) was obtained from a study of blood T cell repertoires in COVID-19. Whole-study context: Both acute and convalescent COVID-19 samples were obtained from the United States, Italy and Spain. Sample material is recorded as cDNA or gDNA derived from T cells, B-cell-depleted T cells, or PBMCs.

In the original processing: It was from reference gene primer amplification that nucleated cell counts were estimated. Clones were sequenced by immunoSEQ multiplex PCR, and TCRdb holds only the in-frame ones, with some missing. V and J calls and clone size are those listed in that table; D and trimming were worked out from the DNA. Here the sample spans about 200,000 clones, about four fifths being singletons. The V gene end was trimmed by 2 bases and the J gene end by 4 bases; junction bases not matched to a gene: 4. The CDR3 contains 17 residues. CDR1 SGHTA and CDR2 FQGNSA come from the germline V gene.

The sample comprised peripheral blood. The sequence was collected from an elderly woman with acute or convalescent COVID-19. This chain links TRBV7-2 with TRBJ2-5; TRBD2 agrees at 16 bases. The CDR3 nucleotides are TGTGCCAGCAGCTTAAGGGGACTAGCGGGGGGGCGAGAGACCCAGTACTTC. Amino acid sequence: CASSLRGLAGGRETQYF. Filled out from reference TRBV7-2 and TRBJ2-5, the complete variable domain reads GAGVSQSPSNKVTEKGKDVELRCDPISGHTALYWYRQSLGQGLEFLIYFQGNSAPDKSGLPSDRFSAERTGGSVSTLTIQRTQQEDSAVYLCASSLRGLAGGRETQYFGPGTRLLVL.